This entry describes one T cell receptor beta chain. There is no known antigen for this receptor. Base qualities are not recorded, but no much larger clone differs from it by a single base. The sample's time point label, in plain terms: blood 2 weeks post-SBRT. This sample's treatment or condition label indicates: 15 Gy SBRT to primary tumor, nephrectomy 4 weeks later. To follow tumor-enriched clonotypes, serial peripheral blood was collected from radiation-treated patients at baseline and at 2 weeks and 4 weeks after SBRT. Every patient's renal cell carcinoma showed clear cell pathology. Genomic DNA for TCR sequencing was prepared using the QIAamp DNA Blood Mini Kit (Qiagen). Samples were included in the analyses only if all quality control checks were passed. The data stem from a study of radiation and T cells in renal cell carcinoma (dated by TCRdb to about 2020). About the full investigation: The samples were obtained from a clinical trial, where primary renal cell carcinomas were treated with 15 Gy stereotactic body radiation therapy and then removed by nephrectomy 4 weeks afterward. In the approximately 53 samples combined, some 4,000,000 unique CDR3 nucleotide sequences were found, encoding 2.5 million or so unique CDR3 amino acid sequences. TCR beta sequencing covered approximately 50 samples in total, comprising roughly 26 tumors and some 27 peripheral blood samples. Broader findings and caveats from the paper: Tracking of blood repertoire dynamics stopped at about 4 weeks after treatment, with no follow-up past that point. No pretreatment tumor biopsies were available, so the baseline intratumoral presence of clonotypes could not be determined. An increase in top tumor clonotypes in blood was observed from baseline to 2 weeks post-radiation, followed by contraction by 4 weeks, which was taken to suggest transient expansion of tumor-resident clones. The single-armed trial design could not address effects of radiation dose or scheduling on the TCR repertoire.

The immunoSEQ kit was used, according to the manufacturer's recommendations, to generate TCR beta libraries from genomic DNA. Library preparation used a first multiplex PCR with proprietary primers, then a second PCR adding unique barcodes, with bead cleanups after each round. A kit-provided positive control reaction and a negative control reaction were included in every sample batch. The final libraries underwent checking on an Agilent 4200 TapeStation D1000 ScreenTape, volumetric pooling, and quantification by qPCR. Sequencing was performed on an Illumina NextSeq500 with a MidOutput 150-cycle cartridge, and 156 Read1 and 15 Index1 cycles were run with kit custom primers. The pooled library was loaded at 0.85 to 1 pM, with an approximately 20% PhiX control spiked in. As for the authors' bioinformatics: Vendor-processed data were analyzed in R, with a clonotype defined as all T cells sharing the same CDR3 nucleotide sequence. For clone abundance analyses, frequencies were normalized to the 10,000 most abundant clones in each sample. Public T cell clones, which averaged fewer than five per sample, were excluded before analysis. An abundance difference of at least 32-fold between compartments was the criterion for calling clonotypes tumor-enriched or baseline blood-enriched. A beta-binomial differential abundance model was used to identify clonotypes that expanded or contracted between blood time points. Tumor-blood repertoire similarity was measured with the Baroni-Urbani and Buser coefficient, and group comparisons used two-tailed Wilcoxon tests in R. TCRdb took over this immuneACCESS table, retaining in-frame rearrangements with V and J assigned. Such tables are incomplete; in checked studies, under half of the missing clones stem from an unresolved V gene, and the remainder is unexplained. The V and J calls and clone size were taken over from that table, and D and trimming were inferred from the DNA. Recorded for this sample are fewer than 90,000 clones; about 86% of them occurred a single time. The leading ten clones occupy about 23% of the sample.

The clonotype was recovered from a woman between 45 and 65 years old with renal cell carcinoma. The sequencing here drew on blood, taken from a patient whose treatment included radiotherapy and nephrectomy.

CDR3 protein: CASRRPSSYEQYF. Read as DNA, the sequence is TGCGCCAGCAGACGGCCGAGCTCCTACGAGCAGTACTTC. The rearranged segments are TRBV5-1 and TRBJ2-7; the D gene is unclear. V is pared back by 5 bases and J by 0 bases, with 9 bases lying between the germline termini. The germline V gene sets CDR1 to SGHRS and CDR2 to YFSETQ. Inclusive of the bounding cysteine and phenylalanine, the CDR3 is 13 residues long. Of all the DNA, just the CDR3 is kept, 39 bases in frame from base 1. With all but the CDR3 taken from the reference TRBV5-1 and TRBJ2-7 genes, the full variable domain is: KAGVTQTPRYLIKTRGQQVTLSCSPISGHRSVSWYQQTPGQGLQFLFEYFSETQRNKGNFPGRFSGRQFSNSRSEMNVSTLELGDSALYLCASRRPSSYEQYFGPGTRLTVT.